This TCR beta chain was documented in a study of breast tumors, draining lymph nodes, adjacent tissues. Germline CDR1 is LGHNA and CDR2 is YSLEER. The V gene lost 0 bases and the J gene lost 8 bases, with 19 bases spanning the gap. The CDR3 covers 16 residues. A single record per CDR3 protein comes from TCRdb applying MiXCR to the multiplex PCR reads. Of some 170,000 distinct CDR3 sequences in the sample, 30% to 35% were seen once. Concerning this clonotype itself: The antigen remains undetermined. A much larger clone differs from this one at a single base, so this may be a read error. The CDR3 ends on some other residue instead of the conserved phenylalanine or tryptophan, so this is likely a read error.

The study, taken as a whole, reports: Compared with lymph nodes, tumors were less diverse; compared with nontumor tissue, more.

Samples came from axillary lymph nodes draining the breast cancer. The TCR sequence derives from a female donor with breast cancer. Some clones in this sample may be carry-over from other donors' samples. Sequenced sample: axillary lymph node tissue. The chain is built from TRBV4-3 and TRBJ1-2; D unresolved. The CDR3 spells CASSQDLMVASNGYTI. CDR3 in DNA: TGCGCCAGCAGCCAAGATTTAATGGTGGCCTCGAACGGCTACACCATC.